This record concerns one T cell receptor (beta chain) sequence. Germline V gene data show CDR1 as LNHDA and CDR2 as SQIVND (reference sequence). The CDR3 extends over 13 amino acids. V lost 5 bases to trimming and J lost 6 bases; unmatched junction nucleotides: 6. This record belongs to a study of blood T cell repertoires in COVID-19. Method: immunoSEQ multiplex PCR; TCRdb's copy keeps in-frame clones and lacks some. The repertoire has under 85,000 clones, 89% of them found once; the top ten carry 12%. The sequenced sample was peripheral blood. The clonotype comes from a man in his 70s with active or convalescent COVID-19. The J gene is TRBJ1-1, the V gene TRBV19, with 7 bases lining up with TRBD1. Here the CDR3 DNA reads TGTGCCAGTAGTGTGACAGGGTTCGCTGAAGCTTTCTTT. It codes for CASSVTGFAEAFF.